This T cell receptor beta chain came from a study of blood T cells in healthy people across ages. The authors isolated at least 7 million PBMCs per sample. Comments on this clonotype: Its antigen is currently unknown. A much larger clone lies a single base off, so this may be a read error.

With a J-beta primer mix and a sample-barcoded 5' primer, a second PCR ran roughly 6 to 12 cycles. MiXCR, applied by TCRdb to the 5' RACE reads, yields one record per CDR3 protein. Of 1.5 million to 2 million distinct CDR3 sequences listed, 25% to 30% are singletons. This CDR3 spans 12 amino acids. Germline V lookup: CDR1 MNHEY, CDR2 SVGAGI. Points from the study as a whole: Bulk PBMC profiling left naive and antigen-experienced comparisons inconclusive.

This chain joins TRBV6-5 and TRBJ2-7, with D perhaps being TRBD1 or TRBD2 (5 bases each). The assigned J gene may be wrong: the sequence end matches TRBJ2-5 better. The sequence was obtained from a woman between 25 and 40 years old in good health. Sequenced input: blood. CDR3 sequence: CAIGAEEETQYF. DNA for the CDR3: TGTGCCATCGGGGCGGAAGAAGAGACCCAGTACTTC.